Below, one TCR beta chain is given with its context. Assay: immunoSEQ multiplex PCR; the TCRdb copy retains only in-frame clones and omits some. The repertoire holds tens of thousands of clones, with about 83% as singletons. The sample belongs to a study of blood T cell repertoires in COVID-19. Germline lookup yields CDR1 KGHDR and CDR2 SFDVKD. After removal of 4 bases from V and 1 base from J, the junction contained 7 bases not matched to a gene. The CDR3 sequence is 16 residues long. Sequencing input: peripheral blood. The receptor comes from a human donor in a cohort sampled during active COVID-19. The chain joins TRBV24-1 to TRBJ2-3; 7 nucleotides align to TRBD1. The CDR3 nucleotides are TGTGCCACCAGTGAACGCGACAGGGCACGCACAGATACGCAGTATTTT. Protein product: CATSERDRARTDTQYF.